This T cell receptor (beta chain) comes out of a study of identical twins. This clonotype was picked up a small number of times. The antigen remains unidentified. Study outcomes and limitations: Conclusions leaned on cross-sectional statistical analysis and did not track the same donors over time. Excess twin sharing in beta out-of-frame sequences was weaker. Possibly, invariant MAIT and iNKT cells partly confounded zero-insertion analyses.

This CDR3 is 13 amino acids long. The germline V gene has CDR1 SNHLY and CDR2 FYNNEI. Trimming removed 5 bases from V and 4 bases from J, with 11 bases in between. A template switching step contributed a universal primer site, while unique molecular identifiers were present in the cDNA. TCRdb recomputed calls from the 5' RACE reads with MiXCR, one row per CDR3 protein. The sample includes roughly 1.6 million distinct CDR3 sequences, about 31% of them seen just once. The chain has TRBV2 and TRBJ1-1; D unresolved. The source material was cord blood. The source of this sequence is a newborn girl in good health. This CDR3 reads CASSRVEGTEAFF. The CDR3 DNA follows: TGTGCCAGCAGTCGGGTCGAAGGCACTGAAGCTTTCTTT.